These 31 T cell receptor beta chains were all obtained from the same sample, sequenced in a study of T cell responses to AZD1222 COVID-19 vaccine. Some clones are missing from TCRdb's copy, which holds only in-frame ones; the method was immunoSEQ multiplex PCR. The table records approximately 110,000 clones, 80% to 95% of them present only once. The material was peripheral blood, obtained on day 0 of AZD1222 vaccination. These receptors originate from an adult in good health.

CDR3 sequence: CASSYPRDRGPDTQYF. CDR3 DNA sequence: TGTGCCAGCAGTTACCCCCGGGACAGGGGACCAGATACGCAGTATTTT. This sequence joins TRBV6-2 or TRBV6-3 and TRBJ2-3, with TRBD1 identical over 10 bases. V was clipped by 2 bases and J by 4 bases; unmatched bases: 6. The germline V gene encodes CDR1 MNHEY and CDR2 SVGEGT. The CDR3 is 16 amino acids.

Remarks on this clone: The conserved phenylalanine or tryptophan is not found at the CDR3 terminus, so this likely reflects a read error. It is unclear where the CDR3 begins or ends on the DNA, so no DNA is shown, and the CDR3 is as TCRdb lists it. The rearrangement joins TRBV7-9 to TRBJ1-1; the DNA was not compared with TRBD1, the D call given in the table. A total of 12 residues make up the CDR3, ends included. Germline V gene lookup returns CDR1 SEHNR and CDR2 FQNEAQ (reference sequence). CDR3: CASSLEVGDRGL.

For this clone: The sample has other DNA sequences that encode this CDR3 too. CDR3 coding DNA: TGTGCCATCAGTGAGTCGGCGGCTGATCAAGGGGATACGCAGTATTTT. It yields the protein CAISESAADQGDTQYF. V usage is TRBV10-3 and J usage is TRBJ2-3; D is unresolved. The CDR3 totals 16 residues. Trimming removed 0 bases from V and 6 bases from J, with 16 bases in between. Per germline, CDR1 ENHRY and CDR2 SYGVKD.

CDR3 coding DNA: TGTGCCAGCAGCTTAGCAGCTAGCACAGATACGCAGTATTTT. Residues: CASSLAASTDTQYF. The chain is built from TRBV7-2 and TRBJ2-3; D uncertain. Trimming left V 0 bases short and J 0 bases short, with 4 bases between. The CDR3 totals 14 residues. From germline, CDR1 is SGHTA and CDR2 FQGNSA.

This chain joins TRBV7-2 and TRBJ1-5, with TRBD1 identical over 7 bases. The germline gives CDR1 SGHTA, CDR2 FQGNSA. This CDR3 has 11 amino acids. The ends lost 3 bases at V and 16 bases at J; junction bases unmatched: 6. The CDR3 region has the DNA TGTGCCAGCAGCTTCCAAAGGACAGGACATTTT. It specifies CASSFQRTGHF.

The rearrangement joins TRBV11-1 to TRBJ2-1; the match to TRBD1 covers 11 bases. Losses at the gene ends were 6 bases for V and 5 bases for J; bases not matched to a gene: 3. Germline CDR1 reads SGHAT; CDR2 reads FQDESV (reference sequence). The CDR3 is made up of 14 amino acids. The CDR3 here is CASSGTGGHNEQFF. The DNA for the CDR3 is TGTGCCAGCAGTGGGACAGGGGGACACAATGAGCAGTTCTTC.

The chain carries TRBV7-2 and TRBJ2-3; 7 bases are shared with TRBD2. V lost 0 bases and J lost 3; bases outside the gene matches: 3. The germline V gene has CDR1 SGHTA and CDR2 FQGNSA. This CDR3 contains 15 residues. DNA for the CDR3: TGTGCCAGCAGCTTAGCGGGGGGGACGACAGATACGCAGTATTTT. The encoded protein is CASSLAGGTTDTQYF.

The chain combines TRBV7-9 with TRBJ2-1; possibly TRBD2 for D (6 bases). V lost 5 bases and J 8 bases, leaving 13 bases between the germline ends. Germline V gene sequence: CDR1 SEHNR, CDR2 FQNEAQ (reference sequence). CDR3 length equals 13 residues. The CDR3 nucleotides read TGTGCCAGCAGCGAACCGACGGGGGATGAGCAGTTCTTC. Its translation is CASSEPTGDEQFF.

The rearrangement uses TRBV9 and TRBJ2-6; D is perhaps TRBD2 (6 bases). V was trimmed by 2 bases and J by 4 bases, leaving 16 bases between them. Germline V gene lookup returns CDR1 SGDLS and CDR2 YYNGEE. The CDR3 is made up of 17 amino acids. DNA of the CDR3: TGTGCCAGCAGCGTCCCCCGCGGAGGGGCCGGGGCCAACGTCCTGACTTTC. The encoded protein is CASSVPRGGAGANVLTF.

CDR3 region: CATQEHNEQFF. The CDR3 DNA sequence: TGTGCCACCCAGGAGCACAATGAGCAGTTCTTC. This chain uses TRBV15 with TRBJ2-1; no clear D gene. V shed 8 bases and J shed 5 bases, with 7 bases lying between them. This CDR3 has 11 amino acids. Germline CDR1 and CDR2: LNHNV and YYDKDF (reference sequence).

CDR3 region: CASSPNFGETQYF. As DNA, the CDR3 is TGTGCCAGCTCACCGAATTTTGGGGAGACCCAGTACTTC. The chain has TRBV18 and TRBJ2-5; D unclear. This CDR3 is 13 amino acids long. Germline lookup yields CDR1 KGHSH and CDR2 LQKENI. The V and J ends lost 3 bases and 5 bases respectively, with 10 bases between them. Drawing the rest from reference TRBV18 and TRBJ2-5, the complete variable domain is NAGVMQNPRHLVRRRGQEARLRCSPMKGHSHVYWYRQLPEEGLKFMVYLQKENIIDESGMPKERFSAEFPKEGPSILRIQQVVRGDSAAYFCASSPNFGETQYFGPGTRLLVL.

V and J are TRBV11-2 and TRBJ2-5, with D possibly TRBD2 on 6 matching bases. Between the trimmed V and J ends, which lost 2 bases and 3 bases, there was a span of 16 bases. The CDR3 has 16 amino acids. CDR1 and CDR2 from the germline V gene are SGHAT and FQNNGV. The chain's CDR3 is CASSLSGRGYEETQYF. For the CDR3, the DNA is TGTGCCAGCAGCTTATCTGGACGGGGGTATGAAGAGACCCAGTACTTC.

The chain has TRBV18 and TRBJ1-1; 7 bases match TRBD1. Germline CDR1 and CDR2: KGHSH and LQKENI. Germline trimming cut 1 base from V and 0 bases from J; bases unmatched to any gene: 5. The CDR3 runs to 16 residues. CDR3 residues: CASSPLTGTVNTEAFF. The CDR3 bases are TGTGCCAGCTCACCACTGACAGGGACGGTGAACACTGAAGCTTTCTTT.

J is TRBJ1-1 and V is TRBV30; tentative D call: TRBD1 (6 bases). Looked up from germline, CDR1 is GTSNPN and CDR2 is SVGIG (reference sequence). The CDR3 contains 12 residues. V lost 3 bases to trimming and J lost 4 bases, with 9 bases between them. The CDR3 reads CAWRQGGTEAFF. CDR3 nucleotide sequence: TGTGCCTGGAGACAGGGAGGCACTGAAGCTTTCTTT.

The chain is built from TRBV20-1 and TRBJ1-3; D is unclear. V was pared by 3 bases and J by 0 bases, with 12 bases between. The germline V gene encodes CDR1 DFQATT and CDR2 SNEGSKA (reference sequence). This CDR3 region has 15 residues. The CDR3 spells CSASRLRLSGNTIYF. For the CDR3, the DNA is TGCAGTGCTAGTCGCCTAAGGCTCTCTGGAAACACCATATATTTT.

The J gene is TRBJ2-1, the V gene TRBV28; 8 nucleotides align to TRBD1. The CDR3 sequence is 16 residues long. V lost 3 bases to trimming and J lost 6 bases; unmatched junction nucleotides: 10. The germline V gene has CDR1 MDHEN and CDR2 SYDVKM. The CDR3 nucleotides read TGTGCCAGCAGTTTTATTAGGGGAGACAGGGGCAATGAGCAGTTCTTC. The encoded protein is CASSFIRGDRGNEQFF.

The rearrangement joins TRBV7-2 to TRBJ1-5; D is ambiguous. Trimming shortened V by 5 bases and J by 7 bases, and 9 bases separated the two germline ends. The V gene's germline CDR1 is SGHTA and CDR2 FQGNSA. CDR3 size: 12 residues. CDR3 nucleotides: TGTGCCAGCAGCCTCGACGTCCAGCCCCAGCATTTT. Amino acids: CASSLDVQPQHF.

The chain employs TRBV28 and TRBJ1-1; the D gene is possibly TRBD1 (5 bases). Germline loops: CDR1 MDHEN, CDR2 SYDVKM. The CDR3 extends over 13 amino acids. The V and J ends lost 6 bases and 4 bases respectively, with 12 bases between them. In DNA form, the CDR3 reads TGTGCCAGCAGCTCACCGGGACGCACTGAAGCTTTCTTT. This sequence encodes CASSSPGRTEAFF.

The chain uses TRBV2 and TRBJ1-2; D call uncertain. Trimming cost V 0 bases and J 7 bases, with 12 bases left between them. The CDR3 loop spans 14 amino acids. From germline, CDR1 is SNHLY and CDR2 FYNNEI. In nucleotides, the CDR3 is TGTGCCAGCAGTGAAGCGGCTCGATATAGTGGCTACACCTTC. Its translation: CASSEAARYSGYTF.

V and J are TRBV18 and TRBJ1-4, with D tentatively TRBD1 (5 bases). The germline V gene encodes CDR1 KGHSH and CDR2 LQKENI. The ends were cut back, 5 bases at V and 5 bases at J, with 12 bases in the middle. This CDR3 comprises 14 residues. CDR3 sequence: CASSRGLENEKLFF. The CDR3 DNA reads as TGTGCCAGCTCAAGGGGCTTAGAGAATGAAAAACTGTTTTTT. Variable domain in full (rest from reference TRBV18 and TRBJ1-4): NAGVMQNPRHLVRRRGQEARLRCSPMKGHSHVYWYRQLPEEGLKFMVYLQKENIIDESGMPKERFSAEFPKEGPSILRIQQVVRGDSAAYFCASSRGLENEKLFFGSGTQLSVL.

The rearrangement links TRBV7-3 to TRBJ2-1; TRBD1 agrees at 7 bases. CDR1 is SGHTA, CDR2 FQGTGA, per germline. V shed 5 bases and J 8 bases; nucleotides not matched to a gene: 6. This CDR3 is built from 13 residues. In DNA form, the CDR3 reads TGTGCCAGCAGCCCCCTAGACAGGGATGAGCAGTTCTTC. Its translation is CASSPLDRDEQFF.

Here the CDR3 reads CASSFPGRAWETQYF. CDR3 nucleotides: TGTGCCAGCAGCTTCCCAGGGAGGGCCTGGGAGACCCAGTACTTC. This chain joins TRBV28 and TRBJ2-5; 7 nucleotides line up with TRBD2. V lost 6 bases to trimming and J lost 5 bases; unmatched junction nucleotides: 12. This CDR3 comprises 15 residues. Germline loops: CDR1 MDHEN, CDR2 SYDVKM.

V is TRBV10-3 and J is TRBJ2-2; weak D call: TRBD1 (6 bases). Germline V gene lookup returns CDR1 ENHRY and CDR2 SYGVKD. CDR3 length equals 16 residues. V lost 0 bases, J lost 2 bases, and 10 bases lay in between. The DNA for the CDR3 is TGTGCCATCAGTGAGTCGGGCAGGGGAAACACCGGGGAGCTGTTTTTT. Its translation is CAISESGRGNTGELFF.

The chain couples TRBV19 to TRBJ2-4, with no clear D. Trimming left V 5 bases short and J 0 bases short, with 5 bases between. The germline gives CDR1 LNHDA, CDR2 SQIVND (reference sequence). This CDR3 is built from 13 residues. The CDR3 coding sequence is TGTGCCAGTAGTTTGACAGCCAAAAACATTCAGTACTTC. It specifies CASSLTAKNIQYF. The full variable domain, in which reference TRBV19 and TRBJ2-4 provide the parts outside the CDR3, is DGGITQSPKYLFRKEGQNVTLSCEQNLNHDAMYWYRQDPGQGLRLIYYSQIVNDFQKGDIAEGYSVSREKKESFPLTVTSAQKNPTAFYLCASSLTAKNIQYFGAGTRLSVL.

V is TRBV14 and J is TRBJ2-2; D gene uncertain. Trimming left V 4 bases short and J 1 base short, with 7 bases between. CDR1 SGHDN and CDR2 FVKESK come from the germline V gene. The CDR3 has 14 amino acids. CDR3 in amino acids: CASSRQRNTGELFF. The CDR3 DNA follows: TGTGCCAGCAGCCGACAAAGGAACACCGGGGAGCTGTTTTTT.

The chain has TRBV28 and TRBJ2-4, with a tentative D call TRBD1 (6 bases). The V end was cut by 1 base, the J end by 4 bases, with 11 bases between. Germline assignment: CDR1 MDHEN and CDR2 SYDVKM. This CDR3 has 15 amino acids. This CDR3 is CASSLSRDTKNIQYF. In DNA form, the CDR3 reads TGTGCCAGCAGTTTATCCCGGGACACTAAAAACATTCAGTACTTC.

The chain employs TRBV2 and TRBJ2-7; unclear D gene. The CDR3 totals 12 residues. Germline CDR1 is SNHLY and CDR2 is FYNNEI. Between the trimmed V and J ends, which lost 6 bases and 3 bases, there was a span of 9 bases. The CDR3 coding sequence is TGTGCCAGCAGCCTACTTGACTACGAGCAGTACTTC. Protein product: CASSLLDYEQYF.

The genes are TRBV9 and TRBJ2-2, with D perhaps TRBD2 (6 bases). The germline CDR1 and CDR2 sequences are SGDLS and YYNGEE. The V end lost 4 bases, the J end lost 0 bases, and 10 bases lay between the germline ends. The CDR3 totals 15 residues. CDR3 protein: CASSSGTPNTGELFF. The DNA of the CDR3 is TGTGCCAGCAGCTCCGGGACTCCGAACACCGGGGAGCTGTTTTTT.

This chain connects TRBV6-2 or TRBV6-3 to TRBJ2-1; unclear D gene. Deletions cut 0 bases from V and 7 bases from J, with 10 bases between. The CDR3 is 14 amino acids. The germline CDR1 and CDR2 sequences are MNHEY and SVGEGT. CDR3 amino acids: CASSYSRLGNEQFF. The CDR3 DNA is TGTGCCAGCAGTTACTCGAGGTTAGGGAATGAGCAGTTCTTC.

The chain recombines TRBV6-2 or TRBV6-3 with TRBJ2-7, with D possibly matching TRBD2 (5 bases). In germline, CDR1 is MNHEY, CDR2 SVGEGT. V lost 2 bases, J lost 5 bases, and 7 bases lay in between. The CDR3 is made up of 12 amino acids. As DNA, the CDR3 is TGTGCCAGCAGTTACGTAGCGAACGAGCAGTACTTC. Protein: CASSYVANEQYF.

The V call is TRBV7-2, the J call TRBJ1-1; D gene uncertain. V was trimmed by 3 bases and J by 1 base, leaving 9 bases between them. The CDR3 has 14 amino acids. Germline loops: CDR1 SGHTA, CDR2 FQGNSA. As DNA, the CDR3 is TGTGCCAGCAGCTTGGAGACAAGGAACACTGAAGCTTTCTTT. Translating it yields CASSLETRNTEAFF.